These 3 T cell receptor beta chains originate from one sample sequenced in a study of human T cells and chemical hapten exposure (dated by TCRdb to about 2021). In the paper's terms, the time point label means: patch test 2, 6 weeks after DPC sensitization. Per the publication, the treatment or condition label means: therapeutic diphenylcyclopropenone sensitization with weekly scalp DPC. Library preparation was by RACE. Sequencing was carried out with a NextSeq 500. TCRdb cleaned the public reads at Q25 with fastp, built clones with MiXCR and kept in-frame beta chains. Every entry covers one CDR3 protein and lists the most common genes and DNA from its rows. This sample is represented by 84,000 or so distinct CDR3 sequences; roughly 10% of them were singletons. Jointly, the top ten make up 2% to 2.5% of the sample. The sequencing used whole blood, collected in connection with sensitization to the hapten diphenylcyclopropenone (DPC). All receptors come from a young woman with alopecia areata. Some clones in this sample may be carry-over from other donors' samples.

This clonotype was seen many times. V gene TRBV6-1 combines with J gene TRBJ2-7; unclear D gene. The CDR3 runs to 11 residues. Trimming stripped 2 bases from V and 2 bases from J, with 1 base between. Germline assignment: CDR1 MNHNS and CDR2 SASEGT. The CDR3 DNA is TGTGCCAGCAGTGAACCCTACGAGCAGTACTTC. It codes for CASSEPYEQYF.

This clonotype was found a few times. The chain employs TRBV11-2 and TRBJ2-3; D unclear. The CDR3 is made up of 16 amino acids. Germline CDR1 and CDR2: SGHAT and FQNNGV. V dropped 1 base and J dropped 0 bases, with 11 bases sitting between them. The CDR3 here is CASSLAQTISTDTQYF. In DNA form, the CDR3 reads TGTGCCAGCAGCTTAGCGCAGACAATAAGCACAGATACGCAGTATTTT.

This clonotype was counted at least ten times. The CDR3 DNA sequence: TGTGCCAGCAGTGAATCCTGGACAGGGATCTCTGGAAACACCATATATTTT. This gives the protein CASSESWTGISGNTIYF. This chain uses TRBV6-1 with TRBJ1-3; 8 bases line up with TRBD1. This CDR3 has 17 amino acids. V was clipped by 2 bases and J by 0 bases; unmatched bases: 6. Looked up from germline, CDR1 is MNHNS and CDR2 is SASEGT.